One and the same sample provided the 13 T cell receptor beta chains below, sequenced in a study of shared clonotypes between healthy human individuals. TCRdb's table, derived via immunoSEQ multiplex PCR, lists solely in-frame clones and lacks some. The table lists 1,500,000 or so clones, about 98.5% of them singletons. The sequenced sample was naive CD4+ T cells sorted from blood. Subset in this sample: CD45RA+ positively selected. The receptors derive from a man aged 25 to 40 in good health.

The CDR3 reads CASSLVGSSGSSTDTQYF. In nucleotides, the CDR3 is TGTGCCAGCAGCTTAGTTGGGTCTAGCGGGAGTAGCACAGATACGCAGTATTTT. The gene calls are TRBV7-9 and TRBJ2-3; 10 nucleotides align to TRBD2. The CDR3 sequence is 18 residues long. The germline V gene has CDR1 SEHNR and CDR2 FQNEAQ (reference sequence). V dropped 1 base and J dropped 0; count of bases not matched to a gene: 7.

The chain has TRBV6-1 and TRBJ2-2; a possible D gene is TRBD1 (6 bases). The V end was cut by 11 bases, the J end by 2 bases, with 12 bases between. The CDR3 totals 13 residues. The germline V gene encodes CDR1 MNHNS and CDR2 SASEGT. Here the CDR3 DNA reads TGTGCCGTCCTACAGGGCAACACCGGGGAGCTGTTTTTT. It translates to CAVLQGNTGELFF.

V and J are TRBV2 and TRBJ2-5; D is perhaps TRBD2 (6 bases). The CDR3 loop spans 15 amino acids. Trimming cost V 6 bases and J 5 bases, with 19 bases left between them. The V gene's germline CDR1 is SNHLY and CDR2 FYNNEI. The CDR3 nucleotides read TGTGCCAGCAGCGCCACTTCGGGACTGGGGGAGACCCAGTACTTC. Amino acid sequence: CASSATSGLGETQYF.

The J gene is TRBJ2-1, the V gene TRBV5-4; D is undetermined. V lost 7 bases, J lost 8 bases, and 22 bases lay in between. The CDR3 has 15 amino acids. CDR1 is SGHNT and CDR2 is YYREEE in the germline V gene (reference sequence). As DNA, the CDR3 is TGTGCCAGCGCTCGACCCATAGGAGTAGGCTATGAGCAGTTCTTC. It translates to CASARPIGVGYEQFF.

The chain couples TRBV29-1 to TRBJ2-7, with D perhaps matching TRBD1 (5 bases). The CDR3 totals 11 residues. Germline values: CDR1 SQVTM, CDR2 ANQGSEA. Trimming cost V 3 bases and J 3 bases, with 6 bases left between them. The CDR3 DNA reads as TGCAGCGTTGAGGACAACTACGAGCAGTACTTC. This translates into CSVEDNYEQYF.

The J gene is TRBJ2-7, the V gene TRBV11-1; the match to TRBD2 covers 11 bases. The V and J ends lost 5 bases and 2 bases, in that order; junction bases with no gene match: 8. CDR3 length: 16 amino acids. Germline loops: CDR1 SGHAT, CDR2 FQDESV (reference sequence). CDR3 region: CASSVTSGERAYEQYF. The CDR3 coding sequence is TGTGCCAGCAGCGTGACTAGCGGGGAAAGGGCCTACGAGCAGTACTTC.

The CDR3 reads CASSPGTSGSYEQYF. In DNA, the CDR3 is TGTGCCAGCAGCCCCGGGACTAGCGGGTCCTACGAGCAGTACTTC. The genes are TRBV7-2 and TRBJ2-7, with 12 bases fitting TRBD2. This CDR3 is built from 15 residues. The V gene's germline CDR1 is SGHTA and CDR2 FQGNSA. With V trimmed by 5 bases and J by 1 base, 3 bases remained unmatched.

This chain uses TRBV10-2 with TRBJ1-2; D unresolved. CDR3 length: 13 amino acids. Trimming removed 0 bases at V and 6 bases at J, with 8 bases between. Looked up from germline, CDR1 is WSHSY and CDR2 is SAAADI. The CDR3 nucleotides read TGCGCCAGCAGTGAGTCGCCTGGGGATGGCTACACCTTC. As protein: CASSESPGDGYTF.

This clone was found once. The chain joins TRBV7-2 to TRBJ2-2, with a possible D match to TRBD2 (6 bases). V lost 1 base to trimming and J lost 9 bases, with 24 bases between them. The CDR3 is 18 residues long. Germline-derived CDR1 and CDR2 are SGHTA and FQGNSA. The CDR3 DNA is TGTGCCAGCAGCTTAGTAGTAGGAGGGTCCGGTGCCCACCGGGAGCTGTTTTTT. This translates into CASSLVVGGSGAHRELFF.

About this clone: Other DNA sequences in this sample translate to the same CDR3. This sequence joins TRBV5-1 and TRBJ1-5; D possibly corresponds to TRBD1 (5 bases). Trimming stripped 1 base from V and 2 bases from J, with 7 bases between. Germline loops: CDR1 SGHRS, CDR2 YFSETQ. The CDR3 runs 14 residues. DNA of the CDR3: TGCGCCAGCAGCTTGAGAGGGGGCAATCAGCCCCAGCATTTT. It encodes CASSLRGGNQPQHF.

To note about this clone: This specimen includes other DNA sequences encoding the same CDR3. The chain is built from TRBV9 and TRBJ1-5, with TRBD1 as a possible D gene (6 bases). The CDR3 has 13 amino acids. V lost 2 bases to trimming and J lost 6 bases, with 9 bases between them. CDR1 SGDLS and CDR2 YYNGEE come from the germline V gene. The CDR3 sequence: CASSVGGLQPQHF. CDR3 nucleotides: TGTGCCAGCAGCGTCGGGGGGCTTCAGCCCCAGCATTTT.

The chain joins TRBV2 to TRBJ2-5, with TRBD1 matching 10 bases. Germline V gene data show CDR1 as SNHLY and CDR2 as FYNNEI. The CDR3 has 16 residues. The V segment lost 4 bases and the J segment 2 bases; nucleotides outside the gene matches: 7. The CDR3 region is CASSVGDRGNQETQYF. As DNA, the CDR3 is TGTGCCAGCAGTGTAGGGGACAGGGGAAATCAAGAGACCCAGTACTTC. Together with reference TRBV2 and TRBJ2-5, the CDR3 gives the full variable domain: EPEVTQTPSHQVTQMGQEVILRCVPISNHLYFYWYRQILGQKVEFLVSFYNNEISEKSEIFDDQFSVERPDGSNFTLKIRSTKLEDSAMYFCASSVGDRGNQETQYFGPGTRLLVL.

On this clone itself: This same CDR3 is encoded by further DNA sequences in the sample. The chain carries TRBV9 and TRBJ2-2; D is perhaps TRBD2 (6 bases). V was clipped by 3 bases and J by 0 bases, with 6 bases between them. The CDR3 length is 14 residues. Germline V lookup: CDR1 SGDLS, CDR2 YYNGEE. The CDR3 spells CASSGRANTGELFF. The CDR3 coding sequence is TGTGCCAGCAGCGGGAGGGCGAACACCGGGGAGCTGTTTTTT.